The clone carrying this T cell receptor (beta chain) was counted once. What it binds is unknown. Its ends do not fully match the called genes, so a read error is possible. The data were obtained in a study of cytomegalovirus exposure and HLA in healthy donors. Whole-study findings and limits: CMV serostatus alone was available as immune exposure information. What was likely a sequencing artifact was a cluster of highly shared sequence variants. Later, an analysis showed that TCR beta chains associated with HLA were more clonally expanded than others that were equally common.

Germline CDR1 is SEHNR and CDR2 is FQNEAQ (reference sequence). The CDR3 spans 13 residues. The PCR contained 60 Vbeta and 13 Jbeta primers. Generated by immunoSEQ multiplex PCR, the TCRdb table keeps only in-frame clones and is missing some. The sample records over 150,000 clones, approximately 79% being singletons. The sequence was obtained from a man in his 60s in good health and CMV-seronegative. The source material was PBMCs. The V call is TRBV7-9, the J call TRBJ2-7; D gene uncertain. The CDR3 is CSSSSIEHYEQYF. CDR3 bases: TGTTCCAGCAGCTCAATTGAGCACTACGAGCAGTACTTC.